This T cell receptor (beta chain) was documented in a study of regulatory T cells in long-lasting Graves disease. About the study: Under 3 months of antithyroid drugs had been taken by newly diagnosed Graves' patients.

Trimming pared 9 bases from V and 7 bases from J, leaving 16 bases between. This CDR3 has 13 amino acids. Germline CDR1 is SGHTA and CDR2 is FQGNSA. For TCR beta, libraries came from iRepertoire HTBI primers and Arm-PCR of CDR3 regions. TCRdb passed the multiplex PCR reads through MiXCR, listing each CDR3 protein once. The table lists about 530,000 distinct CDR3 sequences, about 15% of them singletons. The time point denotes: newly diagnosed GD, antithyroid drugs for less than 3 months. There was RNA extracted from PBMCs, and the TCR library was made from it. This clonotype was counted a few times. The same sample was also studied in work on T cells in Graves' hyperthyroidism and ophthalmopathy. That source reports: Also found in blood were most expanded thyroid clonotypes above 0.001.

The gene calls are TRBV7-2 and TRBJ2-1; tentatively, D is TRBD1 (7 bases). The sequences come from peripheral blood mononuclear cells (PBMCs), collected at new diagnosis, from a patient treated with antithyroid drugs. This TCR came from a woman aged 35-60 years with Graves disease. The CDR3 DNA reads TGTGCCAGTCGCAGGGGGGCTGGTAATGAGCAGTTCTTC. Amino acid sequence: CASRRGAGNEQFF.